Below, one T cell receptor beta chain is given with its context. Antigen: not known. Alopecia areata patients had lesional scalp punch biopsies and peripheral blood taken from them. Isolation of CD4+ and CD8+ T cells from PBMCs was achieved by sorting. The sample belongs to a study of CD8+ T cells in alopecia areata. Study-wide context: Tofacitinib dosing lasted 6 to 18 months, which was then followed by 6 months off drug.

After isolation, RNA underwent reverse transcription to generate cDNA as the sequencing template. TCRdb's copy holds only in-frame clones and misses some; the assay was immunoSEQ multiplex PCR. Among 100,000 to 150,000 clones, 49% were seen once, and the ten largest hold roughly a sixth. Points from the study as a whole: Lesional scalp, notably in alopecia totalis/universalis, had clonality above that of normal scalp.

The TCR was taken from a human donor with alopecia areata. Here the sequenced sample was CD8+ T cells sorted from blood, taken at week 0.

The CDR3 loop is CASSRQTNTEAFF. The CDR3 bases are TGCGCCAGCAGCCGACAGACGAACACTGAAGCTTTCTTT. This chain connects TRBV4-1 to TRBJ1-1; D might be TRBD1 (5 bases). This CDR3 is 13 amino acids long. The V gene lost 4 bases and the J gene lost 1 base, with 7 bases spanning the gap. Germline lookup yields CDR1 MGHRA and CDR2 YSYEKL.